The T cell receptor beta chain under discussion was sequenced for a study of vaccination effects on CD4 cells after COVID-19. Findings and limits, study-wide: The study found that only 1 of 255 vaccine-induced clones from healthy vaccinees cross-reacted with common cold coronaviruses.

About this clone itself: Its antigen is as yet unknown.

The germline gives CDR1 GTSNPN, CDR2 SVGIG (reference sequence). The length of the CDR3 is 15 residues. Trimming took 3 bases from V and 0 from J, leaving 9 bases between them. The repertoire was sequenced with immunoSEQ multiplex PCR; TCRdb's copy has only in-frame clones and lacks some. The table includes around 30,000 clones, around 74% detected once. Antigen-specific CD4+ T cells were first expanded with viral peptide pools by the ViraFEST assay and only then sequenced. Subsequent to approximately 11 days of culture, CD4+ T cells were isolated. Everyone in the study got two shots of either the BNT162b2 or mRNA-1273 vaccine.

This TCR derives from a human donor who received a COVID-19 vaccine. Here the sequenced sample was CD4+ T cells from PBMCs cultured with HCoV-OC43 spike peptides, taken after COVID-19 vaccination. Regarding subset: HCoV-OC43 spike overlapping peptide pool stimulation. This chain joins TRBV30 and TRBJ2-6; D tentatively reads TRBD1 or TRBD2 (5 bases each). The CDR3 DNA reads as TGTGCCTGGAGCGAGGGGCTCTCTGGGGCCAACGTCCTGACTTTC. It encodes CAWSEGLSGANVLTF.